These 25 T cell receptor beta chains share one sample of origin, sequenced in a study of tumor-infiltrating lymphocytes in primary liver carcinoma. Unsorted whole blood served as the source of blood RNA, and germline DNA was extracted as well. TCR beta cDNA was made from approximately 500 ng total RNA with a constant-region primer. Amplification in three nested multiplex PCR rounds with slightly modified ARM-PCR gave rise to TCR beta libraries. TRBV1-TRBV30 forward primers paired with a C-beta reverse primer were used in the first two PCR rounds, which ran roughly 10 cycles each. One entry per CDR3 protein results from TCRdb running MiXCR on the multiplex PCR reads. The data contain approximately 330,000 distinct CDR3 sequences, 65% of them singletons. The sequencing sample was made of peripheral blood. Receptor source: a man aged 35 to 55 with primary liver carcinoma and hepatitis B virus infection.

Notes on this clonotype: Possible read error: a much larger clone is one base away. This chain connects TRBV12-5 to TRBJ2-4; D tentatively fits TRBD1 or TRBD2 (5 bases each). The CDR3 covers 14 residues. Germline loops: CDR1 LGHNT, CDR2 FRNRAP. The CDR3 spells CTSGLTVIKNIQYF. DNA for the CDR3: TGTACTAGTGGTTTGACAGTGATCAAAAACATTCAGTACTTC.

The chain uses TRBV6-1 and TRBJ1-5, with a weak D call TRBD1 (6 bases). Per germline, CDR1 MNHNS and CDR2 SASEGT. V was shortened by 9 bases and J by 1 base, with 10 bases between the two germline ends. CDR3 size: 13 residues. The CDR3 is CARNGQSNQPQHF. The CDR3 DNA is TGTGCCAGGAACGGACAGAGCAATCAGCCCCAGCATTTT.

About this clonotype: This may stem from a read error, because a much larger clone lies one nucleotide away. The chain joins TRBV6-6 to TRBJ2-3, with D perhaps matching TRBD1 (5 bases). Germline-derived CDR1 and CDR2 are MNHNY and SVGAGI (reference sequence). The CDR3 contains 12 residues. For the CDR3, the DNA is TGTGCCTGCAGGGTAGGGATAGATACGCAGTATTTT. It specifies CACRVGIDTQYF.

Points on this clonotype: Its ends do not fully match the called genes, so a read error is possible. This chain uses TRBV11-1 with TRBJ2-3; TRBD1 might be the D (6 bases). Germline V gene lookup returns CDR1 SGHAT and CDR2 FQDESV (reference sequence). The CDR3 is 16 residues long. The CDR3 bases are TGTGCCAACAGCTTAGTTACGGGAACACGGACAGATATGCAGTATTTT. Encoded protein: CANSLVTGTRTDMQYF.

Remarks on this clonotype: A much larger clone differs from this one at a single base, so this may be a read error. The rearrangement uses TRBV10-3 and TRBJ2-7; 7 bases map to TRBD1. The CDR3 sequence is 15 residues long. V was pared by 8 bases and J by 2 bases, with 12 bases of the junction left unmatched. The germline V gene has CDR1 ENHRY and CDR2 SYGVKD. The CDR3 loop is CAIQGEPLVPYEQYF. In nucleotides, the CDR3 is TGTGCCATCCAGGGGGAACCCCTAGTCCCCTACGAGCAGTACTTC.

A note on this clonotype: Lacking the conserved final phenylalanine or tryptophan, this CDR3 likely reflects a read error. The V gene is TRBV11-2, the J gene TRBJ2-5; the D gene is possibly TRBD1 (5 bases). In germline, CDR1 is SGHAT, CDR2 FQNNGV. This CDR3 contains 13 residues. V lost 0 bases and J 5 bases, leaving 7 bases between the germline ends. Here the CDR3 reads CASSLDRVETQYS. CDR3 DNA: TGTGCCAGCAGCTTAGACAGGGTGGAGACCCAGTACTCC.

This clonotype was detected only a few times. The rearrangement uses TRBV11-2 and TRBJ2-1, with D uncertain. The CDR3 length is 16 residues. The V and J ends lost 5 bases and 6 bases respectively, with 20 bases between them. From germline, CDR1 is SGHAT and CDR2 FQNNGV. CDR3 DNA: TGTGCCAGCAGCCAATCCCTGCTAGGATACGGCAATGAGCAGTTCTTC. The encoded protein is CASSQSLLGYGNEQFF.

To note about this clonotype: A read error may be the cause here, since a much bigger clone is one base away. The conserved closing phenylalanine or tryptophan is absent in this CDR3, likely reflecting a read error. This chain connects TRBV29-1 to TRBJ2-1; 11 bases line up with TRBD2. V lost 5 bases, J lost 9 bases, and 12 bases stayed unmatched. In germline, CDR1 is SQVTM, CDR2 ANQGSEA. The CDR3 extends over 15 amino acids. CDR3 sequence reads: CSVRGVLAGDSEQFL. The CDR3 nucleotides read TGCAGCGTTCGAGGCGTACTAGCGGGAGACAGTGAGCAGTTCCTC.

For this clonotype: A much larger clone lies a single base off, so this may be a read error. CDR3 loop: CASSLYGEAGEQYF. The CDR3 DNA follows: TGTGCCAGCAGCTTGTATGGGGAAGCGGGCGAGCAGTACTTC. The chain uses TRBV5-4 and TRBJ2-7, with D possibly matching TRBD2 (6 bases). Trimming pared 1 base from V and 6 bases from J, leaving 14 bases between. Germline V gives CDR1 SGHNT, CDR2 YYREEE (reference sequence). The CDR3 is 14 amino acids.

In the case of this clonotype: One junction end does not reproduce the germline sequence, and a read error may be involved. The gene calls are TRBV5-1 and TRBJ2-6; D tentatively fits TRBD1 or TRBD2 (5 bases each). Germline-derived CDR1 and CDR2 are SGHRS and YFSETQ. The CDR3 has 14 amino acids. CDR3 sequence reads: CASSLTTGADVLTF. In DNA, the CDR3 is TGCGCCAGCAGCTTGACCACCGGGGCCGACGTCCTGACTTTC. The variable domain in full, completed from reference TRBV5-1 and TRBJ2-6, reads KAGVTQTPRYLIKTRGQQVTLSCSPISGHRSVSWYQQTPGQGLQFLFEYFSETQRNKGNFPGRFSGRQFSNSRSEMNVSTLELGDSALYLCASSLTTGADVLTFGAGSRLTVL.

A remark on this clonotype: A junction end diverges from the germline sequence, so it may reflect a read error. This rearrangement joins TRBV4-1 to TRBJ2-7; 7 nucleotides agree with TRBD2. The CDR3 runs to 16 residues. CDR1 and CDR2 (germline): MGHRA, YSYEKL. The CDR3 sequence is CASSQEWREIWYEQYF. In nucleotides, the CDR3 is TGCGCGAGCAGCCAAGAGTGGCGGGAGATATGGTACGAGCAGTACTTC.

This sequence joins TRBV5-4 and TRBJ1-3, with D maybe TRBD1 (5 bases). The CDR3 runs to 14 residues. The germline V gene has CDR1 SGHNT and CDR2 YYREEE (reference sequence). V lost 0 bases, J lost 1 base, and 5 bases lay in between. The CDR3 protein is CASSLGGSGNTIYF. CDR3 DNA: TGTGCCAGCAGCTTGGGGGGGTCTGGAAACACCATATATTTT. Complete variable domain (other parts from reference TRBV5-4 and TRBJ1-3): ETGVTQSPTHLIKTRGQQVTLRCSSQSGHNTVSWYQQALGQGPQFIFQYYREEENGRGNFPPRFSGLQFPNYSSELNVNALELDDSALYLCASSLGGSGNTIYFGEGSWLTVV.

This clonotype was detected only once. A much larger clone differs from this one at a single base, so this may be a read error. J is TRBJ2-2 and V is TRBV12-3 or TRBV12-4; either TRBD1 or TRBD2 may fit D (5 bases each). The V gene lost 7 bases and the J gene lost 8 bases, with 17 bases spanning the gap. This CDR3 spans 14 amino acids. CDR3 in DNA: TGTGCCAGCATATCCGGGACCAGCGCTGGGGAGCTGTTTTTT. This codes for CASISGTSAGELFF.

Only a few counts were recorded for this clonotype. The chain carries TRBV10-3 and TRBJ2-7, with 10 bases lining up with TRBD2. This CDR3 spans 16 amino acids. Germline values: CDR1 ENHRY, CDR2 SYGVKD. With V trimmed by 0 bases and J by 3 bases, 5 bases remained unmatched. CDR3 in amino acids: CAISESTSGRNYEQYF. The CDR3 region has the DNA TGTGCCATCAGTGAGTCGACTAGCGGGCGGAACTACGAGCAGTACTTC.

Comments on this clonotype: A clone one base away is much larger, so this may be a read error. The rearrangement links TRBV6-1 to TRBJ2-7; D may be TRBD1 (8 bases). The CDR3 covers 14 residues. CDR1 and CDR2 from the germline V gene are MNHNS and SASEGT. CDR3: CASGRGTGLYEHYF. The CDR3 nucleotides are TGTGCCAGCGGGAGGGGGACAGGTTTATACGAGCACTACTTC.

As for this clonotype: One end of the junction varies from germline; a read error may be responsible. V gene TRBV5-1 combines with J gene TRBJ2-7; 8 bases agree with TRBD1. The length of the CDR3 is 14 residues. Germline V gene data show CDR1 as SGHRS and CDR2 as YFSETQ. The CDR3 loop is CASSFRDRGYEQYF. In DNA form, the CDR3 reads TGTGCCAGCAGCTTTCGCGACAGGGGTTACGAGCAGTACTTC.

The chain joins TRBV6-2 or TRBV6-3 to TRBJ2-7, with 7 bases that match TRBD2. CDR3 length equals 14 residues. Germline V gene lookup returns CDR1 MNHEY and CDR2 SVGEGT. Losses at the gene ends were 6 bases for V and 2 bases for J; bases not matched to a gene: 7. CDR3 bases: TGTGCCAGCAGCGGGGCGGGAGAAACCTACGAGCAGTACTTC. Translation: CASSGAGETYEQYF.

Regarding this clonotype: A much larger clone sits a single nucleotide away, making a read error possible. The chain recombines TRBV14 with TRBJ1-1; D uncertain. CDR3 length: 14 amino acids. Germline CDR1 SGHDN, CDR2 FVKESK. This chain's CDR3 is CASSPLLMNTEALF. The CDR3 DNA follows: TGTGCCAGCAGCCCCCTTCTCATGAACACTGAAGCTTTATTT.

Comment on this clonotype: One end of the junction does not line up with germline, which may come from a read error. The chain carries TRBV6-6 and TRBJ2-7, with D possibly matching TRBD1 (5 bases). The CDR3 sequence is 12 residues long. CDR1 and CDR2 from the germline V gene are MNHNY and SVGAGI (reference sequence). This CDR3 reads CASSHSGALNDF. DNA of the CDR3: TGTGCCAGCAGTCACTCTGGGGCTCTTAATGACTTC.

A note on this clonotype: This clone may be a read error of a much larger clone one base away. The chain carries TRBV7-9 and TRBJ2-7, with TRBD2 matching over 7 bases. Germline loops: CDR1 SEHNR, CDR2 FQNEAQ (reference sequence). The CDR3 covers 14 residues. Germline trimming cut 8 bases from V and 6 bases from J; bases unmatched to any gene: 13. The CDR3 coding sequence is TGTGCCAGCGGCCCGACTGAAGGCGGGGGCGAGCAGTACTTC. As protein: CASGPTEGGGEQYF.

The chain is built from TRBV5-6 and TRBJ2-1; TRBD2 agrees at 15 bases. The CDR3 has 18 residues. After removal of 2 bases from V and 12 bases from J, the junction contained 15 bases not matched to a gene. Germline V CDR1 and CDR2: SGHDT, YYEEEE. DNA of the CDR3: TGTGCCAGCAGCTTCGAGGTTGGACTAGCGGGAGGGACAATGATGCAGTTCTTC. It is translated as CASSFEVGLAGGTMMQFF.

The chain carries TRBV6-5 and TRBJ1-6, with D unclear. This CDR3 has 14 amino acids. The V gene's germline CDR1 is MNHEY and CDR2 SVGAGI. V was clipped by 3 bases and J by 12 bases, with 15 bases between them. The CDR3 sequence is CASSYMGQDLPLHF. In DNA, the CDR3 is TGTGCCAGCAGTTATATGGGTCAGGATTTACCCCTCCACTTT.

This sequence joins TRBV28 and TRBJ1-1; tentative D call: TRBD1 (5 bases). Germline V gene lookup returns CDR1 MDHEN and CDR2 SYDVKM. This CDR3 contains 13 residues. V lost 6 bases and J 8 bases, leaving 16 bases between the germline ends. The CDR3 DNA is TGTGCCAGCAGGAAGGACACAATGGTGGAAGCTTTCTTT. Amino acids: CASRKDTMVEAFF.

Details on this clonotype: A read error is possible here, since a much larger clone lies one base away. The chain is built from TRBV29-1 and TRBJ2-7, with TRBD2 matching over 8 bases. The CDR3 is 13 amino acids. CDR1 SQVTM and CDR2 ANQGSEA come from the germline V gene. Trimming cost V 6 bases and J 9 bases; bases outside gene matches: 13. CDR3 loop: CSVGAAGGNGQYF. In DNA form, the CDR3 reads TGCAGCGTCGGAGCCGCGGGGGGAAACGGGCAGTACTTC.

This clonotype appeared many times. V and J are TRBV10-3 and TRBJ2-7; D is unresolved. The germline gives CDR1 ENHRY, CDR2 SYGVKD. The V gene lost 8 bases and the J gene lost 0 bases, with 14 bases spanning the gap. CDR3 length equals 14 residues. The CDR3 nucleotides are TGTGCCATCGGGCAGGCAGCCTCCTCCTACGAGCAGTACTTC. Amino acid sequence: CAIGQAASSYEQYF.